A selection of T cell receptor beta chains follows, all from one sample in a study of liver allograft versus peripheral blood T cells. Via MiXCR, TCRdb re-called the reads, giving one row per CDR3 protein. The sample records 8,900 or so distinct CDR3 sequences, about a fifth being singletons. Receptors originate from a human patient who had a liver transplant. Part of the T cell pool may stem from the graft donor. The CDR3 runs from the conserved cysteine through the conserved F or W. The D gene is left open where the match is weak. Size tells how often a clone was seen (once, few, many) or the class of an expanded clone, and some rows leave it out.

J	D	V	size	CDR3	DNA
TRBJ2-3	TRBD1	TRBV7-9	-	CASSTGTDSSLDTQYF	TGTGCCAGCAGCACCGGGACAGACAGTTCTTTGGATACGCAGTATTTT
TRBJ2-7	-	TRBV19	few	CASSIGHVSYEQYF	TGTGCCAGTAGTATAGGACACGTGTCCTACGAGCAGTACTTC
TRBJ1-2	TRBD1	TRBV19	medium-sized	CASSQQGAGGYTF	TGTGCCAGTAGTCAGCAGGGGGCAGGTGGCTACACCTTC
TRBJ1-4	-	TRBV6-2/TRBV6-3	medium-sized	CASRSPATDLLNEKLFF	TGTGCCAGCAGGAGCCCGGCGACAGATCTCCTTAATGAAAAACTGTTTTTT
TRBJ1-1	-	TRBV28	-	CASSYPQEAFF	TGTGCCAGCAGTTACCCACAGGAAGCTTTCTTT
TRBJ1-3	-	TRBV7-2	-	CASRQGEGNTIYF	TGTGCCAGCAGACAGGGAGAGGGAAACACCATATATTTT
TRBJ2-5	-	TRBV20-1	-	CSAPSANQETQYF	TGCAGTGCTCCTAGCGCCAACCAAGAGACCCAGTACTTC
TRBJ1-2	-	TRBV6-1	-	CASIEWGAGGYTF	TGTGCCAGCATCGAGTGGGGGGCTGGTGGCTACACCTTC
TRBJ2-5	-	TRBV20-1	-	CSAFSWETQYF	TGCAGTGCTTTTAGCTGGGAGACCCAGTACTTC
TRBJ1-2	TRBD1	TRBV28	medium-sized	CASSLSPGQIFDGYTF	TGTGCCAGCAGTTTATCCCCGGGACAGATCTTTGATGGCTACACCTTC
TRBJ2-7	-	TRBV19	-	CASSIQGTYYEQYF	TGTGCCAGTAGTATTCAGGGGACCTACTACGAGCAGTACTTC
TRBJ1-2	-	TRBV28	-	CASTEVGKVYGYTF	TGTGCCAGCACGGAAGTTGGCAAGGTTTATGGCTACACCTTC
TRBJ1-5	-	TRBV27	few	CASSFRNQPQHF	TGTGCCAGCAGTTTCCGTAATCAGCCCCAGCATTTT
TRBJ2-1	-	TRBV18	medium-sized	CASSTYNLYNEQFF	TGTGCCAGCTCAACATACAACTTATACAATGAGCAGTTCTTC
TRBJ1-5	-	TRBV6-6	medium-sized	CASSWGSGQPQHF	TGTGCCAGCAGTTGGGGTTCGGGGCAGCCCCAGCATTTT
TRBJ1-1	-	TRBV15	medium-sized	CATSREDAGNTEAFF	TGTGCCACCAGCAGAGAGGATGCCGGGAACACTGAAGCTTTCTTT
TRBJ1-3	-	TRBV16	few	CASSQSSGPSGNTIYF	TGTGCCAGCAGCCAATCGTCAGGGCCCTCTGGAAACACCATATATTTT
TRBJ1-5	TRBD1	TRBV28	-	CASRSGGIVQPQHF	TGTGCCAGCAGGTCAGGGGGGATTGTACAGCCCCAGCATTTT
TRBJ2-2	-	TRBV7-9	many	CASSLTHTGELFF	TGTGCCAGCAGCCTGACCCACACCGGGGAGCTGTTTTTT
TRBJ2-3	-	TRBV7-9	many	CASSPNSVRQVF	TGTGCCAGCAGCCCAAACTCCGTAAGACAGGTTTTT
TRBJ1-6	-	TRBV6-1	medium-sized	CASSDQVPSPLHF	TGTGCCAGCAGTGATCAGGTCCCCTCACCCCTCCACTTT
TRBJ1-4	-	TRBV14	-	CASSQRNLGPDPNINEKLFF	TGTGCCAGCAGCCAAAGAAATCTGGGACCGGACCCTAATATTAATGAAAAACTGTTTTTT
TRBJ1-4	-	TRBV6-6	few	CANRGRPNEKLFF	TGTGCCAACCGGGGGCGACCTAATGAAAAACTGTTTTTT
TRBJ1-1	TRBD1	TRBV28	-	CASSSWTGTTEAFF	TGTGCCAGCAGTTCTTGGACAGGGACCACTGAAGCTTTCTTT
TRBJ2-1	TRBD2	TRBV24-1	medium-sized	CATSDASLAGVEEQFF	TGTGCCACCAGTGATGCATCCCTAGCGGGAGTGGAGGAGCAGTTCTTC
TRBJ1-1	-	TRBV28	many	CASSNPGLLSGEAFF	TGTGCCAGCAGCAACCCGGGACTTTTGAGTGGGGAAGCTTTCTTT
TRBJ1-5	-	TRBV10-3	medium-sized	CAISESQGGQVNQPQHF	TGTGCCATCAGTGAGTCTCAGGGAGGTCAGGTCAATCAGCCCCAGCATTTT
TRBJ2-7	-	TRBV18	medium-sized	CASSLQSGFAEQYF	TGTGCCAGCTCACTCCAATCCGGGTTCGCCGAGCAGTACTTC
TRBJ1-5	-	TRBV6-1	-	CASSEVEGGGNQPQHF	TGTGCCAGCAGTGAAGTAGAAGGGGGGGGAAATCAGCCCCAGCATTTT
TRBJ1-1	TRBD1	TRBV19	medium-sized	CASSIRGGNTEAFF	TGTGCCAGTAGTATCAGGGGGGGGAACACTGAAGCTTTCTTT
TRBJ2-1	TRBD2	TRBV30	-	CAWSVIAGGNEQFF	TGTGCCTGGAGTGTGATAGCGGGAGGGAATGAGCAGTTCTTC
TRBJ1-1	-	TRBV29-1	medium-sized	CSVAMDTEAFF	TGCAGCGTCGCGATGGACACTGAAGCTTTCTTT
TRBJ1-1	TRBD1	TRBV7-2	medium-sized	CASSPGTGMNTEAFF	TGTGCCAGCAGCCCAGGGACAGGGATGAACACTGAAGCTTTCTTT